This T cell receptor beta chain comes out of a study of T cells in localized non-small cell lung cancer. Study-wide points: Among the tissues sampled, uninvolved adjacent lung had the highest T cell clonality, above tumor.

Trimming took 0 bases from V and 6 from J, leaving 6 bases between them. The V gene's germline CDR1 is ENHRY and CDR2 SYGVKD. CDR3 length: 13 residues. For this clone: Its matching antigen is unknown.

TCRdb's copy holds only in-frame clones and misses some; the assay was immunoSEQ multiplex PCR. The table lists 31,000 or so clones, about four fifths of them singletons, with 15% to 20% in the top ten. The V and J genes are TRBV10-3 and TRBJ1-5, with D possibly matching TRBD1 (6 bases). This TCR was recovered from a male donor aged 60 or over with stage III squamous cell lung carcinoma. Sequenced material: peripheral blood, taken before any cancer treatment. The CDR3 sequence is CAISESGGQPQHF. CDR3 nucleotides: TGTGCCATCAGTGAGTCAGGGGGTCAGCCCCAGCATTTT.